This TCR beta chain derives from a study of blood T cell repertoires in COVID-19. For the study at large: Samples of COVID-19 (acute and convalescent) were obtained from the United States, Italy and Spain.

A few counts support this clone. Germline CDR1 is KGHSH and CDR2 is LQKENI. This CDR3 comprises 14 residues. The V and J ends lost 8 bases and 2 bases respectively, with 15 bases between them. In the study's own analysis: Counts of nucleated cells, estimated from reference gene primer amplification, were obtained. Assay: immunoSEQ multiplex PCR; the TCRdb copy retains only in-frame clones and omits some. The DNA was the basis for D and trimming; V, J and clone size are from that table. The top ten hold roughly 4.6% of the sample, which has a few hundred thousand clones, less than 90% seen once. Sequencing input: peripheral blood. The TCR originated in a man between 60 and 70 years old who had recovered from COVID-19. The rearrangement joins TRBV18 to TRBJ1-1; D is perhaps TRBD1 (5 bases). CDR3 DNA: TGTGCCAGCCAACAGGCAGAAAGTAACACTGAAGCTTTCTTT. It is translated as CASQQAESNTEAFF. Drawing the rest from reference TRBV18 and TRBJ1-1, the complete variable domain is NAGVMQNPRHLVRRRGQEARLRCSPMKGHSHVYWYRQLPEEGLKFMVYLQKENIIDESGMPKERFSAEFPKEGPSILRIQQVVRGDSAAYFCASQQAESNTEAFFGQGTRLTVV.